Described below is a single T cell receptor (beta chain) sequence and its context. CDR1 and CDR2 from the germline V gene are GTSNPN and SVGIG (reference sequence). V lost 5 bases, J lost 7 bases, and 17 bases lay in between. This CDR3 spans 13 amino acids. Combining a sample-barcoded 5' primer with a J-beta primer mix, a second PCR ran for about 7 to 12 cycles. TCRdb passed the 5' RACE reads through MiXCR, listing each CDR3 protein once. This sample carries hundreds of thousands of distinct CDR3 sequences, about 50% of them seen once, and the ten largest clones take about 13%. These data originate in a study of blood T cells in healthy people across ages.

V is TRBV30 and J is TRBJ1-2; D not certain. Material for sequencing was blood. The clonotype comes from a woman of 80 years or more in good health. CDR3: CAWVRGPTVGYTF. The CDR3 nucleotides are TGTGCCTGGGTACGGGGTCCCACGGTTGGCTACACCTTC.